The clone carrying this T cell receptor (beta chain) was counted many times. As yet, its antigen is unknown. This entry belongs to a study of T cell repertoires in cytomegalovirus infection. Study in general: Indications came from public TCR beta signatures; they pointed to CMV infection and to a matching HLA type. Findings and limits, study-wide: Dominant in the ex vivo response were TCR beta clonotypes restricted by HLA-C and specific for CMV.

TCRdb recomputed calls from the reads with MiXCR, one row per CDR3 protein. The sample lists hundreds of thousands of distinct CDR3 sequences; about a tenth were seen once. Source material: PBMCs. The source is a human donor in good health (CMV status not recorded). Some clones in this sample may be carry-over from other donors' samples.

The DNA for the CDR3 is TGTGCCAGCAGCTTTGGGATACGGGGCCCTACAACTAATGAAAAACTGTTTTTT. Translated: CASSFGIRGPTTNEKLFF. The genes are TRBV28 and TRBJ1-4; the D gene is possibly TRBD1 (5 bases). Germline V gene sequence: CDR1 MDHEN, CDR2 SYDVKM. V shed 6 bases and J shed 0 bases, with 20 bases lying between them. The CDR3 extends over 18 amino acids.